These 25 T cell receptor beta chains originate from one sample sequenced in a study of T cells in Graves' hyperthyroidism and ophthalmopathy. RNA transcripts were the template for amplifying TCR beta CDR3 regions. Researchers ran a first-round RT-PCR on the TCR CDR3 using the HTBI primer set. TCRdb re-analysed the multiplex PCR reads in MiXCR, keeping a single row per CDR3 protein. The profile shows about 380,000 distinct CDR3 sequences, approximately 17% of them singletons. The sample taken for sequencing was blood. These receptors were collected from a man between 18 and 29 years old with Graves' ophthalmopathy.

Regarding this clonotype: With a much larger clone just one base away, this may be a read error. This chain joins TRBV7-9 and TRBJ2-7, with D possibly being TRBD1 (6 bases). The CDR3 length is 14 residues. Germline lookup yields CDR1 SEHNR and CDR2 FQNEAQ (reference sequence). In nucleotides, the CDR3 is TGTGCCAGCAGCTTAGCAGGGGGAGACTACGAGCAGTGCTTC. Amino acids: CASSLAGGDYEQCF.

This clonotype has only a few counts. The chain has TRBV3-1 and TRBJ1-3, with a possible D match to TRBD1 (6 bases). This CDR3 spans 15 amino acids. V lost 4 bases and J 0 bases, leaving 10 bases between the germline ends. CDR1 LGHDT and CDR2 YNNKEL come from the germline V gene (reference sequence). The CDR3 region is CASSPRQDSGNTIYF. CDR3 nucleotides: TGTGCCAGCAGCCCCCGACAGGACTCTGGAAACACCATATATTTT. The variable domain in full, completed from reference TRBV3-1 and TRBJ1-3, reads DTAVSQTPKYLVTQMGNDKSIKCEQNLGHDTMYWYKQDSKKFLKIMFSYNNKELIINETVPNRFSPKSPDKAHLNLHINSLELGDSAVYFCASSPRQDSGNTIYFGEGSWLTVV.

At least ten counts were recorded for this clonotype. J is TRBJ2-1 and V is TRBV7-3; tentatively, D is TRBD2 (7 bases). V lost 5 bases and J lost 8, with 25 bases in between. Germline V gives CDR1 SGHTA, CDR2 FQGTGA. The CDR3 runs 17 residues. CDR3 in DNA: TGTGCCAGCAGCGCCCCGGGGTGGGGGGGGCCACCGGATGAGCAGTTCTTC. This translates into CASSAPGWGGPPDEQFF.

The sample holds many counts of this clonotype. J is TRBJ2-1 and V is TRBV24-1; 7 positions match TRBD1. The length of the CDR3 is 16 residues. V shed 3 bases, J shed 8 bases, and the junction held 12 bases outside the gene matches. From germline, CDR1 is KGHDR and CDR2 SFDVKD. CDR3 nucleotides: TGTGCCACCAGTGATATGAGGACAGGTGAGGTGTATGAGCAGTTCTTC. Encoded protein: CATSDMRTGEVYEQFF.

This clonotype was counted only a few times. The gene calls are TRBV4-2 and TRBJ2-3; 9 nucleotides agree with TRBD2. The length of the CDR3 is 16 residues. V was pared by 1 base and J by 0 bases, with 2 bases of the junction left unmatched. Germline assignment: CDR1 LGHNA and CDR2 YNFKEQ. CDR3 protein: CASSQGRGGSTDTQYF. CDR3 DNA sequence: TGTGCCAGCAGCCAAGGGCGGGGGGGAAGCACAGATACGCAGTATTTT.

V and J are TRBV6-1 and TRBJ1-1; no reliable D call. The germline V and J ends were trimmed by 8 bases and 1 base, with 11 bases remaining between them. Germline CDR1 MNHNS, CDR2 SASEGT. The CDR3 is 13 residues long. The CDR3 nucleotides read TGTGCCAGCCACTCCGACCGGAACACTGAAGCTTTCTTT. Its protein is CASHSDRNTEAFF.

On this clonotype: This may arise from a read error, as a much more abundant clone is one base away. V is TRBV6-2 or TRBV6-3 and J is TRBJ1-6, with 8 nucleotides matching TRBD1. CDR1 is MNHEY, CDR2 SVGEGT, per germline. After removal of 2 bases from V and 9 bases from J, the junction contained 6 bases not matched to a gene. The CDR3 length is 15 residues. In DNA form, the CDR3 reads TGTGCCAGCAGTTACACGGGACAGGTGACTTCACCCCTCCACTTT. Translated, it gives CASSYTGQVTSPLHF.

This clonotype was detected a few times. This chain joins TRBV19 and TRBJ1-1, with D uncertain. V was cut by 7 bases and J by 3 bases, with 24 bases left in between. This CDR3 is 17 amino acids long. Germline CDR1 LNHDA, CDR2 SQIVND (reference sequence). The CDR3 protein is CASNHVGDWEEDTEAFF. The CDR3 coding sequence is TGTGCCAGTAACCATGTTGGGGATTGGGAGGAGGACACTGAAGCTTTCTTT.

This clonotype was seen repeatedly, ten times or more. V gene TRBV6-1 combines with J gene TRBJ2-7; a possible D gene is TRBD1 (6 bases). V was cut by 2 bases and J by 6 bases, with 14 bases left in between. From germline, CDR1 is MNHNS and CDR2 SASEGT. CDR3 length: 14 amino acids. The CDR3 DNA follows: TGTGCCAGCAGTGAATGGGACAACGTGCCCGAGCAGTACTTC. This encodes CASSEWDNVPEQYF.

Only a few counts were recorded for this clonotype. The genes are TRBV19 and TRBJ2-7; 8 bases align to TRBD1. There are 13 residues in the CDR3. The J segment lost 5 bases and the V segment lost 4 bases, leaving 4 bases of the junction unmatched. The germline V gene encodes CDR1 LNHDA and CDR2 SQIVND (reference sequence). CDR3: CASSTNRGNEQYF. CDR3 nucleotides: TGTGCCAGTAGTACAAACAGGGGGAACGAGCAGTACTTC.

The chain employs TRBV3-1 and TRBJ2-1; D is unresolved. Germline CDR1 reads LGHDT; CDR2 reads YNNKEL (reference sequence). The CDR3 totals 15 residues. The ends were cut back, 2 bases at V and 2 bases at J, with 10 bases in the middle. CDR3 region: CASSQTLIAYNEQFF. DNA of the CDR3: TGTGCCAGCAGCCAAACTCTCATAGCCTACAATGAGCAGTTCTTC.

The chain joins TRBV7-3 to TRBJ1-1; 7 positions match TRBD1. CDR1 and CDR2 from the germline V gene are SGHTA and FQGTGA. Trimming cost V 2 bases and J 2 bases; bases outside gene matches: 8. The CDR3 contains 16 residues. This CDR3 is CASSLQSGTVNTEAFF. The CDR3 DNA follows: TGTGCCAGCAGCTTACAGTCCGGGACAGTAAACACTGAAGCTTTCTTT.

This clonotype was seen a handful of times. J is TRBJ2-3 and V is TRBV29-1; possible D gene TRBD1, 5 bases. V lost 4 bases and J 2 bases, leaving 10 bases between the germline ends. The CDR3 sequence is 13 residues long. Germline CDR1 is SQVTM and CDR2 is ANQGSEA. CDR3 DNA: TGCAGCGTTGTTAAAGGGGACACAGATACGCAGTATTTT. It encodes CSVVKGDTDTQYF.

This clonotype occurred many times. This rearrangement joins TRBV20-1 to TRBJ2-5; D is ambiguous. The CDR3 consists of 13 residues. Trimming left V 0 bases short and J 5 bases short, with 10 bases between. Looked up from germline, CDR1 is DFQATT and CDR2 is SNEGSKA (reference sequence). The CDR3 loop is CSARDLVGETQYF. CDR3 coding DNA: TGCAGTGCTAGAGATCTTGTAGGGGAGACCCAGTACTTC.

This clonotype was counted ten times or more. The J gene is TRBJ2-1, the V gene TRBV20-1, with 7 bases fitting TRBD2. The ends lost 5 bases at V and 7 bases at J; junction bases unmatched: 11. This CDR3 spans 14 amino acids. Germline CDR1 and CDR2: DFQATT and SNEGSKA (reference sequence). Written as DNA, the CDR3 is TGCAGTGCTCCCCCGGGTGGGGGGGGAAATGAGCAGTTCTTC. Translation gives CSAPPGGGGNEQFF.

This clonotype was recorded at least ten times. The CDR3 DNA follows: TGTGCCAGCAGTGGGGGACCCTATAATTCACCCCTCCACTTT. Its protein product is CASSGGPYNSPLHF. The chain is built from TRBV2 and TRBJ1-6; maybe TRBD1 (5 bases). This CDR3 is 14 amino acids long. CDR1 SNHLY and CDR2 FYNNEI come from the germline V gene. Trimming pared 4 bases from V and 2 bases from J, leaving 6 bases between.

This clonotype was recorded many times. The chain employs TRBV7-2 and TRBJ2-7, with D maybe TRBD1 (5 bases). The CDR3 covers 16 residues. V gave up 5 bases and J gave up 0 bases, with 17 bases separating them. Germline CDR1 reads SGHTA; CDR2 reads FQGNSA. CDR3 protein: CASSPDGHWISYEQYF. The CDR3 region has the DNA TGTGCCAGCAGCCCGGACGGACACTGGATCTCCTACGAGCAGTACTTC.

Many counts were recorded for this clonotype. The chain has TRBV12-3 or TRBV12-4 and TRBJ2-7; the match to TRBD1 covers 7 bases. V shed 6 bases and J 3 bases; nucleotides not matched to a gene: 11. The CDR3 is made up of 15 amino acids. The CDR3 DNA reads as TGTGCCAGCAGCTCCTGGGACAGCATCTACTACGAGCAGTACTTC. Protein: CASSSWDSIYYEQYF.

This clonotype was counted ten times or more. The chain's CDR3 is CASSSTGLSTEAFF. As DNA, the CDR3 is TGTGCCAGCAGTTCCACGGGGCTGAGCACTGAAGCTTTCTTT. The rearrangement links TRBV12-3 or TRBV12-4 to TRBJ1-1, with TRBD1 as a possible D gene (5 bases). The length of the CDR3 is 14 residues. V lost 4 bases and J lost 4, with 13 bases in between.

The sample holds many counts of this clonotype. The chain uses TRBV3-1 and TRBJ1-6; weak D call: TRBD1 (6 bases). This CDR3 has 14 amino acids. Trimming left V 6 bases short and J 3 bases short, with 9 bases between. Germline CDR1 and CDR2: LGHDT and YNNKEL (reference sequence). CDR3 region: CASRQDSYNSPLHF. DNA of the CDR3: TGTGCCAGCAGACAGGACAGCTATAATTCACCCCTCCACTTT.

A single count supports this clonotype. The chain links TRBV12-3 or TRBV12-4 to TRBJ1-5; 12 bases agree with TRBD1. CDR3 length equals 15 residues. Germline trimming cut 3 bases from V and 7 bases from J; bases unmatched to any gene: 4. In nucleotides, the CDR3 is TGTGCCAGCAGTTTCGGGACAGGGGGCGACCAGCCCCAGCATTTT. Protein product: CASSFGTGGDQPQHF.

At least ten counts were recorded for this clonotype. V usage is TRBV7-9 and J usage is TRBJ2-7, with a tentative D call TRBD1 (6 bases). Germline V gene sequence: CDR1 SEHNR, CDR2 FQNEAQ (reference sequence). V lost 4 bases and J 3 bases, leaving 10 bases between the germline ends. This CDR3 spans 13 amino acids. DNA for the CDR3: TGTGCCAGCAGCTATTTGGACAGCTACGAGCAGTACTTC. Translated, it gives CASSYLDSYEQYF. The full variable domain, rest sourced from reference TRBV7-9 and TRBJ2-7, is DTGVSQNPRHKITKRGQNVTFRCDPISEHNRLYWYRQTLGQGPEFLTYFQNEAQLEKSRLLSDRFSAERPKGSFSTLEIQRTEQGDSAMYLCASSYLDSYEQYFGPGTRLTVT.

This clonotype was recorded at least ten times. The gene calls are TRBV6-1 and TRBJ1-2; D not resolved. Germline V gene data show CDR1 as MNHNS and CDR2 as SASEGT. Trimming took off 5 bases at V and 3 bases at J, with 13 bases between the two ends. The length of the CDR3 is 14 residues. CDR3 sequence reads: CASSQFRADYGYTF. CDR3 nucleotides: TGTGCCAGCAGTCAATTCCGGGCCGACTATGGCTACACCTTC.

This clonotype has only a few counts. The chain is built from TRBV10-3 and TRBJ1-4; no clear D. Between the trimmed V and J ends, which lost 5 bases and 7 bases, there was a span of 14 bases. CDR1 is ENHRY and CDR2 is SYGVKD in the germline V gene. CDR3 length: 14 amino acids. The CDR3 protein is CAISPDGKGEKLFF. The CDR3 coding sequence is TGTGCCATCAGTCCGGACGGGAAGGGTGAAAAACTGTTTTTT.

The CDR3: CASSSSRGETQYF. The CDR3 DNA reads TGTGCCAGCAGCTCCTCCCGGGGGGAGACCCAGTACTTC. This chain uses TRBV7-3 with TRBJ2-5, with TRBD2 as a possible D gene (6 bases). Germline CDR1 and CDR2: SGHTA and FQGTGA. V lost 4 bases to trimming and J lost 5 bases, with 11 bases between them. CDR3 length equals 13 residues.